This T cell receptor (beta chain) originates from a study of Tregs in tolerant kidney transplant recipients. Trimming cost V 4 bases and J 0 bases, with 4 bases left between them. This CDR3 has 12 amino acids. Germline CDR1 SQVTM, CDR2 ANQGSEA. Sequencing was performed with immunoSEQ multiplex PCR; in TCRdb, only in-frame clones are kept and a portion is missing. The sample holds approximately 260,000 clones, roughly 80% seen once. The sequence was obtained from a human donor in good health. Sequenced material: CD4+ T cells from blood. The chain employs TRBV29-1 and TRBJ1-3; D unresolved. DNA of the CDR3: TGCAGCGTTGTCTTCTCTGGAAACACCATATATTTT. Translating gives CSVVFSGNTIYF. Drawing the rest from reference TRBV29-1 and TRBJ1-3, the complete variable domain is SAVISQKPSRDICQRGTSLTIQCQVDSQVTMMFWYRQQPGQSLTLIATANQGSEATYESGFVIDKFPISRPNLTFSTLTVSNMSPEDSSIYLCSVVFSGNTIYFGEGSWLTVV.